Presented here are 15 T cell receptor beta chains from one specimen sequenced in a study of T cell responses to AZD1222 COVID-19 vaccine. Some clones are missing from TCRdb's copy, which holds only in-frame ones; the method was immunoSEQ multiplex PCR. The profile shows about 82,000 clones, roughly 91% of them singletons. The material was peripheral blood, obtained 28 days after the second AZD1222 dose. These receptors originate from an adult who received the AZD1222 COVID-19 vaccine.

This CDR3 is CASSAWRRNTEAFF. In DNA form, the CDR3 reads TGCGCCAGCAGCGCATGGAGGAGAAACACTGAAGCTTTCTTT. V usage is TRBV5-1 and J usage is TRBJ1-1; D gene uncertain. The CDR3 sequence is 14 residues long. Looked up from germline, CDR1 is SGHRS and CDR2 is YFSETQ. V lost 4 bases and J lost 2, with 12 bases in between.

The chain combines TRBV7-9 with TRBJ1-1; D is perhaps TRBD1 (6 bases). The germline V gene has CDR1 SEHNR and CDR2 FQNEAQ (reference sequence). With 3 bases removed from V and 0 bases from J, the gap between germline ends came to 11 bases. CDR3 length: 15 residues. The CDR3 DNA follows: TGTGCCAGCAGCTTCGCACAGGGTATGAACACTGAAGCTTTCTTT. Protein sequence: CASSFAQGMNTEAFF.

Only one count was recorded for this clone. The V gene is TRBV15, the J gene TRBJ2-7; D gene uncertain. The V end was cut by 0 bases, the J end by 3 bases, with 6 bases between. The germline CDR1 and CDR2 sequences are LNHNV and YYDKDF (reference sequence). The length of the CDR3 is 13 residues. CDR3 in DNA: TGTGCCACCAGCAGAGATTCCAGCTACGAGCAGTACTTC. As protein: CATSRDSSYEQYF.

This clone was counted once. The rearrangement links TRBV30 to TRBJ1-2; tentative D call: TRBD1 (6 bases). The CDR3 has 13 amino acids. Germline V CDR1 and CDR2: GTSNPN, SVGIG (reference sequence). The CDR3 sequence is CAGHIDDGYGYTF. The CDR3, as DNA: TGTGCGGGACACATAGATGATGGCTATGGCTACACCTTC.

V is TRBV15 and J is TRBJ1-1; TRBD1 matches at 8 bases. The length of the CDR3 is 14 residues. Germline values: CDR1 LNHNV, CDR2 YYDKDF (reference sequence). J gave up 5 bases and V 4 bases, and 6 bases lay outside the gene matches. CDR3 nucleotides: TGTGCCACCAGCACCGAATACAGGGGGACTGAAGCTTTCTTT. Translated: CATSTEYRGTEAFF.

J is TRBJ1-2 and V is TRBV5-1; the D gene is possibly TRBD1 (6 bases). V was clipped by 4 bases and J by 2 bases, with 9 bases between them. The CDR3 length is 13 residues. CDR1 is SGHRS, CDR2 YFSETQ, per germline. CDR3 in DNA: TGCGCCAGCAGCCTAGGACAGAACTATGGCTACACCTTC. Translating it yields CASSLGQNYGYTF.

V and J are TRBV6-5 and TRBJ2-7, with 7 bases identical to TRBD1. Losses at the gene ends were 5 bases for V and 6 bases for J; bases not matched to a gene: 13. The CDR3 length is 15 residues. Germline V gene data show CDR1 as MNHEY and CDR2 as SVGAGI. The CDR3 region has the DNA TGTGCCAGCAGTCCGCATACAGGGGCGGTCGGCGAGCAGTACTTC. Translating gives CASSPHTGAVGEQYF.

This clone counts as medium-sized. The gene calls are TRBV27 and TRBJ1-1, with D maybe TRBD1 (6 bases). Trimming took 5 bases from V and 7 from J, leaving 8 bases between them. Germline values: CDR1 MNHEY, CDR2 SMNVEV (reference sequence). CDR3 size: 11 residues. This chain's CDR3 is CASSTTGEAFF. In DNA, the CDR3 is TGTGCCAGCAGTACGACAGGTGAAGCTTTCTTT.

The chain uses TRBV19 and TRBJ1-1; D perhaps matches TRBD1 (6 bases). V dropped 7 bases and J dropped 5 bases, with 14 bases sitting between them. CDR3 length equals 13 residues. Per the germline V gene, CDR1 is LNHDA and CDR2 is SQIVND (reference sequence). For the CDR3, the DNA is TGTGCCAGTATGCAACAGGGCGCGACTGAAGCTTTCTTT. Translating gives CASMQQGATEAFF.

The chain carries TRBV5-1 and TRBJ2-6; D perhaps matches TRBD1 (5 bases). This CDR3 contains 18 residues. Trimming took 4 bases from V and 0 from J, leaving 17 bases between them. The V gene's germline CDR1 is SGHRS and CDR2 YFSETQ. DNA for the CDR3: TGCGCCAGCAGCCGGATGAAACGAGACAGCTCTGGGGCCAACGTCCTGACTTTC. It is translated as CASSRMKRDSSGANVLTF.

This CDR3 is CASSLTSGDTYEQYF. CDR3 coding DNA: TGTGCCAGCAGTTTGACTAGCGGTGACACCTACGAGCAGTACTTC. The chain recombines TRBV6-5 with TRBJ2-7, with 9 bases that match TRBD2. The CDR3 spans 15 residues. The V gene end was trimmed by 4 bases and the J gene end by 2 bases; junction bases not matched to a gene: 6. The germline CDR1 and CDR2 sequences are MNHEY and SVGAGI.

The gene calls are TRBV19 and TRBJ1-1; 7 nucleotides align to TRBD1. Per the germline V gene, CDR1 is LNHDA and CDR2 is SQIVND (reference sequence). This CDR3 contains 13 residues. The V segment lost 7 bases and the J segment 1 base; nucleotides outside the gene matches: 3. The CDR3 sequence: CASTWDRNTEAFF. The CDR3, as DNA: TGTGCCAGTACCTGGGACAGGAACACTGAAGCTTTCTTT.

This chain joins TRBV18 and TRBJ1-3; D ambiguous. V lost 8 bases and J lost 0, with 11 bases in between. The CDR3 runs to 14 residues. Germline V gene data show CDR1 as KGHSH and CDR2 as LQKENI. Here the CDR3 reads CASIGQLSGNTIYF. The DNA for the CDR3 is TGTGCCAGCATCGGGCAGCTCTCTGGAAACACCATATATTTT.

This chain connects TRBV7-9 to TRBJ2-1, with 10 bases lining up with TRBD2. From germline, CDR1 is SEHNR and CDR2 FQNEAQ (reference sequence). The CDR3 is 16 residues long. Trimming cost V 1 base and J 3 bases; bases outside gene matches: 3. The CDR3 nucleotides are TGTGCCAGCAGCTTAGGACTAGCGGGCCTCTACAATGAGCAGTTCTTC. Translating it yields CASSLGLAGLYNEQFF.

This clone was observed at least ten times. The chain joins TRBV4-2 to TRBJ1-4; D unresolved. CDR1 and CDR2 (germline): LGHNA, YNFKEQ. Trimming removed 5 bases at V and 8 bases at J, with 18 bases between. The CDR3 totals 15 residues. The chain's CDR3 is CASSFSSPQREKLFF. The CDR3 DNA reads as TGTGCCAGCAGCTTCAGCAGCCCGCAACGAGAAAAACTGTTTTTT.